The 10 T cell receptor beta chains below all came from one sample that was sequenced in a study of T cell responses to AZD1222 COVID-19 vaccine. Clones were read by immunoSEQ multiplex PCR, and TCRdb kept only the in-frame ones, dropping some. The sample yields 100,000 to 150,000 clones, approximately 88% seen once. The material sequenced was peripheral blood, taken on day 0 of AZD1222 vaccination. All receptors derive from an adult in good health.

In DNA, the CDR3 is TGTGCCAGCAGGTACAACGCACAGAAAACAGACACTGAAGCTTTCTTT. It specifies CASRYNAQKTDTEAFF. This chain joins TRBV6-2 or TRBV6-3 and TRBJ1-1; no reliable D call. V lost 6 bases to trimming and J lost 3 bases, with 20 bases between them. Germline CDR1 reads MNHEY; CDR2 reads SVGEGT. The CDR3 contains 16 residues.

The chain carries TRBV5-4 and TRBJ1-3, with 7 bases that match TRBD1. V trimming: 2 bases; J trimming: 4 bases; junction bases outside the gene matches: 6. The CDR3 contains 15 residues. CDR1 is SGHNT, CDR2 YYREEE, per germline (reference sequence). CDR3 residues: CASSLDRVSGNTIYF. The CDR3 DNA follows: TGTGCCAGCAGCTTAGACAGGGTATCCGGAAACACCATATATTTT.

V gene TRBV7-2 combines with J gene TRBJ2-7; 10 nucleotides align to TRBD2. With 5 bases clipped from V and 4 bases from J, the junction kept 8 bases outside the gene matches. Per the germline V gene, CDR1 is SGHTA and CDR2 is FQGNSA. The CDR3 consists of 15 residues. The CDR3 nucleotides read TGTGCCAGCAGCCCCCAAGCGGGAGGGCCTTACGAGCAGTACTTC. It is translated as CASSPQAGGPYEQYF.

This clone has only one observation. The chain uses TRBV7-2 and TRBJ1-2; tentative D call: TRBD1 (5 bases). The CDR3 runs 13 residues. CDR1 is SGHTA, CDR2 FQGNSA, per germline. Trimming removed 6 bases from V and 4 bases from J, with 12 bases in between. As DNA, the CDR3 is TGTGCCAGCAGAACGACAGCCTCCTATGGCTACACCTTC. Its translation is CASRTTASYGYTF.

The J gene is TRBJ2-7, the V gene TRBV19, with TRBD2 identical over 11 bases. This CDR3 has 14 residues. Germline loops: CDR1 LNHDA, CDR2 SQIVND (reference sequence). The trim removed 7 bases at V and 1 base at J, leaving 3 bases unmatched. CDR3 nucleotides: TGTGCCAGTAAGCTAGCGGGAGGTTCCTACGAGCAGTACTTC. The encoded protein is CASKLAGGSYEQYF.

This chain joins TRBV7-8 and TRBJ1-1; no firm D call. CDR1 is SGHVS, CDR2 FQNEAQ, per germline. The CDR3 has 17 amino acids. Trimming took off 1 base at V and 4 bases at J, with 19 bases between the two ends. CDR3 region: CASSLESEARWVTEAFF. The DNA for the CDR3 is TGTGCCAGCAGCTTAGAGTCGGAGGCGAGGTGGGTCACTGAAGCTTTCTTT.

The chain carries TRBV2 and TRBJ2-1; D could derive from TRBD1 or TRBD2 (5 bases each). There are 15 residues in the CDR3. Per the germline V gene, CDR1 is SNHLY and CDR2 is FYNNEI. V lost 2 bases and J 4 bases, leaving 12 bases between the germline ends. The CDR3 sequence: CASSEPGRSYNEQFF. The CDR3 DNA follows: TGTGCCAGCAGTGAACCGGGACGCAGTTACAATGAGCAGTTCTTC.

For the CDR3, the DNA is TGTGCCAGCCTGTTGAGGGGCGATAACGATGAGCAGTTCTTC. Protein sequence: CASLLRGDNDEQFF. This chain joins TRBV2 and TRBJ2-1, with D tentatively TRBD1 or TRBD2 (5 bases each). The V end was cut by 8 bases, the J end by 8 bases, with 19 bases between. The CDR3 runs 14 residues. The germline gives CDR1 SNHLY, CDR2 FYNNEI.

This clone was recorded only once. CDR3 nucleotides: TGCAGCGGAGAGACAGGGGGGGACGAGCAGTACTTC. Protein: CSGETGGDEQYF. This chain joins TRBV29-1 and TRBJ2-7; TRBD1 agrees at 9 bases. This CDR3 has 12 amino acids. The J segment lost 5 bases and the V segment lost 7 bases, leaving 6 bases of the junction unmatched. The germline V gene has CDR1 SQVTM and CDR2 ANQGSEA.

The genes are TRBV6-1 and TRBJ2-5; D perhaps matches TRBD2 (5 bases). The V end lost 1 base, the J end lost 2 bases, and 11 bases lay between the germline ends. This CDR3 has 15 residues. Germline assignment: CDR1 MNHNS and CDR2 SASEGT. This CDR3 reads CASSEVGVLQETQYF. The CDR3 nucleotides are TGTGCCAGCAGTGAAGTGGGAGTTTTACAAGAGACCCAGTACTTC.